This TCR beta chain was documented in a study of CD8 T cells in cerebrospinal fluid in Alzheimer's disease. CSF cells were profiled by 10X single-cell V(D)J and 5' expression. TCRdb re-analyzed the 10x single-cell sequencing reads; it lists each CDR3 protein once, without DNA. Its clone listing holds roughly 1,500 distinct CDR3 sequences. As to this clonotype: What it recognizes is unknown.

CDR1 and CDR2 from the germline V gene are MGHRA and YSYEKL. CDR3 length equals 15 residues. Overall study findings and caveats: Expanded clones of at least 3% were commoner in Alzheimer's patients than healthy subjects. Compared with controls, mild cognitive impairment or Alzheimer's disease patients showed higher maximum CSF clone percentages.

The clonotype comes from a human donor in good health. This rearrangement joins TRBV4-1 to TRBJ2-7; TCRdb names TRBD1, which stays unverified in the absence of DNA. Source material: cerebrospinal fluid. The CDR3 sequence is CASSQGGGSLYEQYF.